Below, one T cell receptor beta chain is given with its context. Its antigen is undetermined. Assay: immunoSEQ multiplex PCR; the TCRdb copy retains only in-frame clones and omits some. This sample has over 350,000 clones, with roughly nine tenths found just once. The data derive from a study of Ad26.COV2.S vaccination and SARS-CoV-2 variants. The CDR3 extends over 15 amino acids. Germline V gives CDR1 PRHDT, CDR2 FYEKMQ (reference sequence). Deletions cut 0 bases from V and 0 bases from J, with 9 bases between. Study-level results: Non-spike TCR breadth showed similarity between vaccine and placebo recipients.

Treatment indicated: roughly 18 received Ad26.COV2.S at low or high dose, single or two shots; 5 received placebo; per-sample allocation not given. Specimens were obtained on day 63 following the first vaccine or placebo injection. Based in Boston, the donor was an adult of 18-55 years. In the vaccine, an Ad26 vector expressed the SARS-CoV-2 spike of the Wuhan strain. This specimen was peripheral blood, taken in a trial of Ad26.COV2.S vaccine versus placebo. This chain joins TRBV13 and TRBJ2-7; D is unclear. The clonotype was recovered from a person between 18 and 65 years old who received the Ad26.COV2.S COVID-19 vaccine or a placebo. The DNA for the CDR3 is TGTGCCAGCAGCTTAGGTTCGCGGAACTCCTACGAGCAGTACTTC. This sequence encodes CASSLGSRNSYEQYF. The full variable domain, its missing parts supplied by reference TRBV13 and TRBJ2-7, is AAGVIQSPRHLIKEKRETATLKCYPIPRHDTVYWYQQGPGQDPQFLISFYEKMQSDKGSIPDRFSAQQFSDYHSELNMSSLELGDSALYFCASSLGSRNSYEQYFGPGTRLTVT.